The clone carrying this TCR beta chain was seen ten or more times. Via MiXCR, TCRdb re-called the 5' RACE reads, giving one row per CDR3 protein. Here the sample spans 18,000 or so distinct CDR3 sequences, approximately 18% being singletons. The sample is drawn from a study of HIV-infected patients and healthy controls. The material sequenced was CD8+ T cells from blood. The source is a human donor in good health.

CDR3 sequence (DNA): TGCGCCAGCAGCCAAGAACCGGGACAGAGCTCCTACGAGCAGTACTTC. As protein: CASSQEPGQSSYEQYF. This chain links TRBV4-1 with TRBJ2-7, with 7 bases that match TRBD1. In germline, CDR1 is MGHRA, CDR2 YSYEKL. Germline trimming cut 0 bases from V and 0 bases from J; bases unmatched to any gene: 5. This CDR3 has 16 amino acids.